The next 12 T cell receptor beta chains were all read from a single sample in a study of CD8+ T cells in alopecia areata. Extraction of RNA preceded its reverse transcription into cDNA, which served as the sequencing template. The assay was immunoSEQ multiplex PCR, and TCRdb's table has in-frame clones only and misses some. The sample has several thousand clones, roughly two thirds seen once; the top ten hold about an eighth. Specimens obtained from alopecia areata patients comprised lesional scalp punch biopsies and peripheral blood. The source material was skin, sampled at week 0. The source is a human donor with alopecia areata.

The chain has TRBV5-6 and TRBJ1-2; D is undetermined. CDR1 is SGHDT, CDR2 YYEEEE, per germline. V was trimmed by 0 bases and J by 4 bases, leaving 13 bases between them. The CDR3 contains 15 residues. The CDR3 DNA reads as TGTGCCAGCAGCTTGGGGCCTTCTAGTGGCTATGGCTACACCTTC. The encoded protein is CASSLGPSSGYGYTF.

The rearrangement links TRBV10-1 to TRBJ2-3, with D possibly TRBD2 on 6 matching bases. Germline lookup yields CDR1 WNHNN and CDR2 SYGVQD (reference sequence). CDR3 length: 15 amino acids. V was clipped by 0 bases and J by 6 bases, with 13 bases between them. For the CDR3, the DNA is TGCGCCAGCAGTGAGTCGCGGGATTGGGGGGATACGCAGTATTTT. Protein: CASSESRDWGDTQYF.

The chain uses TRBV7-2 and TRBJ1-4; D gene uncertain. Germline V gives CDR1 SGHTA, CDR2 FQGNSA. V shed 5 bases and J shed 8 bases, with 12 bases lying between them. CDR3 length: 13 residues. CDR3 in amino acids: CASSPAGGEKLFF. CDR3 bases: TGTGCCAGCAGCCCCGCGGGCGGAGAAAAACTGTTTTTT.

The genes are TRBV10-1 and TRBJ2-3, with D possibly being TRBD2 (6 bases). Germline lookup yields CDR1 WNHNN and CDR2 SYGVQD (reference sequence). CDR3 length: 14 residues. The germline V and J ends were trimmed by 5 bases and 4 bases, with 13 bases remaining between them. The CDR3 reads CASSLGGIADTQYF. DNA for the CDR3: TGCGCCAGCAGTCTTGGAGGGATTGCAGATACGCAGTATTTT.

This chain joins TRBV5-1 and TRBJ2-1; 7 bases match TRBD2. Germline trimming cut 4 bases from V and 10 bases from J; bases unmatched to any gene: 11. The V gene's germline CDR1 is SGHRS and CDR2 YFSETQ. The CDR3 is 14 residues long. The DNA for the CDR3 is TGCGCCAGCAGCCCCAGTAAGACGCGGGGGGAGCAGTTCTTC. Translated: CASSPSKTRGEQFF. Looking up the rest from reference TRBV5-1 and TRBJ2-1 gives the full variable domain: KAGVTQTPRYLIKTRGQQVTLSCSPISGHRSVSWYQQTPGQGLQFLFEYFSETQRNKGNFPGRFSGRQFSNSRSEMNVSTLELGDSALYLCASSPSKTRGEQFFGPGTRLTVL.

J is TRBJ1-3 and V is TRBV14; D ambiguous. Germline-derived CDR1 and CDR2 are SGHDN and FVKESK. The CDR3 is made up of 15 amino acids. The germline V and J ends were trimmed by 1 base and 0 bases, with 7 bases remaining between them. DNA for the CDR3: TGTGCCAGCAGCCAAGCCGCGGTCTCTGGAAACACCATATATTTT. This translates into CASSQAAVSGNTIYF.

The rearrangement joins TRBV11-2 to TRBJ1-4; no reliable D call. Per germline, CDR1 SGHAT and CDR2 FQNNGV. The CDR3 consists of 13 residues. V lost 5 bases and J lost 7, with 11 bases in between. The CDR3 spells CASSPLRGEKLFF. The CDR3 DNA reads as TGTGCCAGCAGCCCTCTACGAGGTGAAAAACTGTTTTTT.

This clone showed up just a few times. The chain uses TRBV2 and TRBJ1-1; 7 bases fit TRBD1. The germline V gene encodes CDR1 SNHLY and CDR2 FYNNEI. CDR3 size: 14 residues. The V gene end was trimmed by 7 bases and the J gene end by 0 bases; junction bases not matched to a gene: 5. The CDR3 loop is CASTRQGLNTEAFF. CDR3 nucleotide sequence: TGTGCCAGCACCAGACAGGGTCTGAACACTGAAGCTTTCTTT.

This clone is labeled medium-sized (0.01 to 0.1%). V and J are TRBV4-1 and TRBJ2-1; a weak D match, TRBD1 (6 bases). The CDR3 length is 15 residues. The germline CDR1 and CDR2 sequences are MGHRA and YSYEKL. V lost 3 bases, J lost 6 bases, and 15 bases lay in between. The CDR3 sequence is CASSHPYRVINEQFF. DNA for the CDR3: TGCGCCAGCAGCCATCCCTACAGGGTTATCAATGAGCAGTTCTTC.

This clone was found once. The CDR3: CASSPGGTDTQYF. CDR3 nucleotides: TGTGCCAGCAGCCCGGGGGGCACAGATACGCAGTATTTT. The chain has TRBV7-6 and TRBJ2-3; maybe TRBD2 (6 bases). Germline assignment: CDR1 SGHVS and CDR2 FNYEAQ. The V and J ends lost 5 bases and 1 base respectively, with 7 bases between them. This CDR3 is built from 13 residues. Together with reference TRBV7-6 and TRBJ2-3, the CDR3 gives the full variable domain: GAGVSQSPRYKVTKRGQDVALRCDPISGHVSLYWYRQALGQGPEFLTYFNYEAQQDKSGLPNDRFSAERPEGSISTLTIQRTEQRDSAMYRCASSPGGTDTQYFGPGTRLTVL.

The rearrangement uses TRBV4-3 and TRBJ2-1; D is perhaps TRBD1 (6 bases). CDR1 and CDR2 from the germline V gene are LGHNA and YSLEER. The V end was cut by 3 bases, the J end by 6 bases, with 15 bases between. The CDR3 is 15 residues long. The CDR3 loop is CASSHPYRVINEQFF. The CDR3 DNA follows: TGCGCCAGCAGCCATCCCTACAGGGTTATCAATGAGCAGTTCTTC.

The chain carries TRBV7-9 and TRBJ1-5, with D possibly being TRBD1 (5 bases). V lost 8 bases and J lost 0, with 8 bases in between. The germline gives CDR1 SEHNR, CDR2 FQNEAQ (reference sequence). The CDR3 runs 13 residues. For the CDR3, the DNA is TGTGCCAGCCAGACAGATAGCAATCAGCCCCAGCATTTT. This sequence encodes CASQTDSNQPQHF.